Following are 15 T cell receptor beta chains from one sample sequenced in a study of T cells after yellow fever vaccination. TCRdb called the 5' RACE reads again in MiXCR, with one record for every CDR3 protein. The table has 450,000 to 650,000 distinct CDR3 sequences, around an eighth seen once. The sequencing here drew on PBMCs, taken on the day of the yellow fever booster vaccination. These TCRs come from a man aged 25-45 years who received the YFV17D yellow fever vaccine.

This clonotype was seen a few times. The CDR3 spells CASSRLAGGLTYEQYF. The CDR3 bases are TGTGCCAGTAGCCGACTAGCGGGTGGACTAACCTACGAGCAGTACTTC. The genes are TRBV19 and TRBJ2-7; 10 nucleotides line up with TRBD2. V dropped 6 bases and J dropped 2; count of bases not matched to a gene: 10. CDR3 size: 16 residues. CDR1 LNHDA and CDR2 SQIVND come from the germline V gene (reference sequence).

The chain joins TRBV5-4 to TRBJ2-1; TRBD2 agrees at 8 bases. The CDR3 has 14 amino acids. J lost 7 bases, V lost 5 bases, and 8 bases had no gene match. Germline values: CDR1 SGHNT, CDR2 YYREEE (reference sequence). The CDR3 spells CASRGAGGLNEQFF. The CDR3 DNA reads as TGTGCCAGCAGAGGGGCGGGAGGATTGAATGAGCAGTTCTTC. The full variable domain, in which reference TRBV5-4 and TRBJ2-1 provide the parts outside the CDR3, is ETGVTQSPTHLIKTRGQQVTLRCSSQSGHNTVSWYQQALGQGPQFIFQYYREEENGRGNFPPRFSGLQFPNYSSELNVNALELDDSALYLCASRGAGGLNEQFFGPGTRLTVL.

There are a few counts of this clonotype. The chain couples TRBV29-1 to TRBJ2-3; 7 bases fit TRBD1. V trimming: 6 bases; J trimming: 0 bases; junction bases outside the gene matches: 3. CDR1 and CDR2 from the germline V gene are SQVTM and ANQGSEA. The CDR3 length is 13 residues. The CDR3 nucleotides read TGCAGCGTCGACAGGGAGAGCACAGATACGCAGTATTTT. Protein sequence: CSVDRESTDTQYF.

This chain links TRBV6-1 with TRBJ2-3; TRBD2 aligns across 9 bases. The germline CDR1 and CDR2 sequences are MNHNS and SASEGT. After removal of 5 bases from V and 2 bases from J, the junction contained 11 bases not matched to a gene. The CDR3 has 17 amino acids. CDR3 region: CASSRTGTSINTDTQYF. In nucleotides, the CDR3 is TGTGCCAGCAGTCGAACCGGGACTAGCATTAACACAGATACGCAGTATTTT.

This chain links TRBV7-3 with TRBJ2-3, with D perhaps matching TRBD2 (6 bases). Deletions cut 1 base from V and 2 bases from J, with 16 bases between. The CDR3 consists of 17 residues. Per germline, CDR1 SGHTA and CDR2 FQGTGA. The CDR3 loop is CASSLRGLSGDTDTQYF. CDR3 in DNA: TGTGCCAGCAGCTTAAGGGGCTTGTCGGGAGACACAGATACGCAGTATTTT.

This clonotype has just a few counts. This chain uses TRBV7-6 with TRBJ2-7; the D call may be TRBD1 or TRBD2 (5 bases each). This CDR3 has 18 amino acids. Germline CDR1 is SGHVS and CDR2 is FNYEAQ. Trimming removed 1 base from V and 7 bases from J, with 26 bases in between. The CDR3 DNA follows: TGTGCCAGCAGCTTAGAGCTCCCCCGCGGGCCGTCCGAGGGGGAGCAGTACTTC. Its protein is CASSLELPRGPSEGEQYF.

J is TRBJ2-2 and V is TRBV5-6; D remains ambiguous. With 1 base removed from V and 2 bases from J, the gap between germline ends came to 9 bases. Germline assignment: CDR1 SGHDT and CDR2 YYEEEE. The CDR3 is made up of 15 amino acids. CDR3 in amino acids: CASSLIQANTGELFF. In DNA form, the CDR3 reads TGTGCCAGCAGCTTGATTCAGGCCAACACCGGGGAGCTGTTTTTT.

V usage is TRBV25-1 and J usage is TRBJ2-5; D possibly corresponds to TRBD1 (6 bases). V was shortened by 6 bases and J by 7 bases, with 21 bases between the two germline ends. The CDR3 totals 15 residues. Germline-derived CDR1 and CDR2 are MGHDK and SYGVNS. The CDR3 sequence is CASSQGGGQHGTQYF. The CDR3 DNA reads TGTGCCAGCAGCCAAGGTGGTGGACAGCACGGGACCCAGTACTTC.

This clonotype was found a few times. This sequence joins TRBV29-1 and TRBJ1-5; D may be TRBD1 (5 bases). CDR3 length equals 14 residues. The V gene's germline CDR1 is SQVTM and CDR2 ANQGSEA. V lost 6 bases and J lost 3, with 15 bases in between. CDR3 coding DNA: TGCAGCGTCCAGGTGGGGGGGAACAATCAGCCCCAGCATTTT. Its translation is CSVQVGGNNQPQHF.

This clonotype was seen only a few times. The chain uses TRBV6-5 and TRBJ2-6; D is unclear. Germline CDR1 MNHEY, CDR2 SVGAGI. The germline V and J ends were trimmed by 0 bases and 4 bases, with 4 bases remaining between them. CDR3 length: 14 residues. Here the CDR3 reads CASSYSLGANVLTF. The DNA for the CDR3 is TGTGCCAGCAGTTACTCATTGGGGGCCAACGTCCTGACTTTC.

This chain connects TRBV18 to TRBJ2-5; D remains unclear. The length of the CDR3 is 13 residues. Germline-derived CDR1 and CDR2 are KGHSH and LQKENI. Trimming cost V 3 bases and J 0 bases, with 5 bases left between them. The CDR3 region has the DNA TGTGCCAGCTCACCCCCCCACCAAGAGACCCAGTACTTC. Translation: CASSPPHQETQYF. The full variable domain, its missing parts supplied by reference TRBV18 and TRBJ2-5, is NAGVMQNPRHLVRRRGQEARLRCSPMKGHSHVYWYRQLPEEGLKFMVYLQKENIIDESGMPKERFSAEFPKEGPSILRIQQVVRGDSAAYFCASSPPHQETQYFGPGTRLLVL.

The sample holds a few counts of this clonotype. V and J are TRBV27 and TRBJ2-7, with 8 bases aligning to TRBD2. Germline CDR1 is MNHEY and CDR2 is SMNVEV (reference sequence). The ends lost 4 bases at V and 3 bases at J; junction bases unmatched: 5. This CDR3 comprises 14 residues. CDR3: CASSSGTSIYEQYF. The CDR3 region has the DNA TGTGCCAGCAGTTCCGGGACTAGTATCTACGAGCAGTACTTC.

This clonotype turned up a few times. The chain has TRBV6-5 and TRBJ1-2; no definite D call. The ends were cut back, 3 bases at V and 9 bases at J, with 8 bases in the middle. From germline, CDR1 is MNHEY and CDR2 SVGAGI. The CDR3 sequence is 11 residues long. The CDR3 here is CASSYQNRYTF. CDR3 nucleotide sequence: TGTGCCAGCAGTTATCAGAACCGCTACACCTTC.

This clonotype showed up just a few times. The V call is TRBV6-6, the J call TRBJ2-5; D might be TRBD2 (5 bases). This CDR3 is 12 amino acids long. The V end lost 8 bases, the J end lost 5 bases, and 12 bases lay between the germline ends. Germline CDR1 is MNHNY and CDR2 is SVGAGI (reference sequence). CDR3 residues: CASGGPAETQYF. CDR3 nucleotide sequence: TGTGCCAGCGGCGGGCCGGCTGAGACCCAGTACTTC.

The chain carries TRBV7-3 and TRBJ2-3; no firm D call. This CDR3 is 13 amino acids long. The V gene lost 7 bases and the J gene lost 4 bases, with 12 bases spanning the gap. The germline gives CDR1 SGHTA, CDR2 FQGTGA. The CDR3 bases are TGTGCCAGCACCCCCTCCCCCGCAGATACGCAGTATTTT. This encodes CASTPSPADTQYF.